This T cell receptor (beta chain) emerged from a study of CD8+ T cells in alopecia areata. Study findings and constraints: Scalp samples also yield sequences from resident alphabeta T cells of normal skin.

Punch biopsies of lesional scalp, plus peripheral blood, were taken from alopecia areata patients. Points on this clone: Its antigen is currently unknown.

Sequencing templates came from extracted RNA that was reverse transcribed into cDNA. Profiled with immunoSEQ multiplex PCR; TCRdb holds only in-frame clones, not every one. The table lists more than 100,000 clones, over 50% of them singletons, with 4.5% to 5.5% in the top ten. The starting material was CD4+ T cells sorted from blood, obtained at week 0. This clonotype was sampled from a human donor with alopecia areata.

The CDR3 reads CASSELAGGNSNEQFF. Written as DNA, the CDR3 is TGTGCCAGCAGTGAACTAGCGGGGGGTAACTCCAATGAGCAGTTCTTC. This chain uses TRBV6-1 with TRBJ2-1; TRBD2 agrees at 11 bases. The germline CDR1 and CDR2 sequences are MNHNS and SASEGT. V was clipped by 2 bases and J by 6 bases; unmatched bases: 6. The CDR3 has 16 residues.